This T cell receptor beta chain is from a study of T cells in Graves' hyperthyroidism and ophthalmopathy. The PBMCs studied were ones that came from 10 ml fresh peripheral blood. Trimming stripped 3 bases from V and 0 bases from J, with 6 bases between. Germline loops: CDR1 MDHEN, CDR2 SYDVKM. The CDR3 contains 14 residues. This clonotype was counted ten times or more. Amplification targeted TCR beta CDR3 regions from RNA transcripts. HTBI primers drove first-round RT-PCR of the TCR CDR3. A single record per CDR3 protein comes from TCRdb applying MiXCR to the multiplex PCR reads. The data hold about 130,000 distinct CDR3 sequences, with approximately 24% observed a single time.

The source material was blood. This TCR came from a woman between 45 and 65 years old with Graves' hyperthyroidism that later progressed to Graves' ophthalmopathy. The chain employs TRBV28 and TRBJ1-5; D is unclear. CDR3 sequence: CASSFGVSNQPQHF. CDR3 nucleotides: TGTGCCAGCAGTTTCGGAGTTAGCAATCAGCCCCAGCATTTT.